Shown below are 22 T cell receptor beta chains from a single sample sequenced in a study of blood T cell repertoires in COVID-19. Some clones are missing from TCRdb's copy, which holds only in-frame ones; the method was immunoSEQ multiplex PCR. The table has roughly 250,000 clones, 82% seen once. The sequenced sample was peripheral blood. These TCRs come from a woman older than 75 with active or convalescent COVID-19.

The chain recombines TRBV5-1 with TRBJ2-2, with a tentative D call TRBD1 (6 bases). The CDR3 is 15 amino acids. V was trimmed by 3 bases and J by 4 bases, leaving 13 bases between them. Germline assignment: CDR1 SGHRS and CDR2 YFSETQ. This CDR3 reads CASSSLQGSTGELFF. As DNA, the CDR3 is TGCGCCAGCAGCTCATTACAGGGTAGCACCGGGGAGCTGTTTTTT.

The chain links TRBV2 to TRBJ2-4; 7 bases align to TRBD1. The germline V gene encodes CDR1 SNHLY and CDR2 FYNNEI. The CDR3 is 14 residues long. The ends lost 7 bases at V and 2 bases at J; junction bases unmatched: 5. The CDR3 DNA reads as TGTGCCAGCATTGAGGACAGGCCCAAAAACATTCAGTACTTC. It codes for CASIEDRPKNIQYF.

Here the CDR3 DNA reads TGTGCCAGCAGTTTCCCTGAAGAGACCCAGTACTTC. This codes for CASSFPEETQYF. This chain links TRBV28 with TRBJ2-5; D not resolved. The germline V and J ends were trimmed by 3 bases and 3 bases, with 5 bases remaining between them. Germline V gene lookup returns CDR1 MDHEN and CDR2 SYDVKM. The CDR3 runs to 12 residues.

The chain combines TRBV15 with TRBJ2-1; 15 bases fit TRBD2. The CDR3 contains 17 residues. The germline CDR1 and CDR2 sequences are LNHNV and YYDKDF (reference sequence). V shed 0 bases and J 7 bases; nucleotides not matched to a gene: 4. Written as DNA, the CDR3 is TGTGCCACCAGCAGAGATTTTGGACTAGCGGGAGGGAATGAGCAGTTCTTC. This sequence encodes CATSRDFGLAGGNEQFF.

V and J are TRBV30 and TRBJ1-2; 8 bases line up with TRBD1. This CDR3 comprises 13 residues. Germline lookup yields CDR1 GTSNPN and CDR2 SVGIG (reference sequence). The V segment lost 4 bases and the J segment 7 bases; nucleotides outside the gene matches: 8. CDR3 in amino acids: CAWKDRTGTGYTF. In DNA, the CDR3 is TGTGCCTGGAAAGATAGGACAGGGACTGGCTACACCTTC.

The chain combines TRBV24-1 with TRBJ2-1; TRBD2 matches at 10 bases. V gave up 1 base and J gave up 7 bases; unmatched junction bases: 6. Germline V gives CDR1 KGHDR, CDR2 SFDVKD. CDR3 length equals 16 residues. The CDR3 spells CATSDFSTSGKNEQFF. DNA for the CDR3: TGTGCCACCAGTGATTTCTCTACTAGCGGGAAAAATGAGCAGTTCTTC.

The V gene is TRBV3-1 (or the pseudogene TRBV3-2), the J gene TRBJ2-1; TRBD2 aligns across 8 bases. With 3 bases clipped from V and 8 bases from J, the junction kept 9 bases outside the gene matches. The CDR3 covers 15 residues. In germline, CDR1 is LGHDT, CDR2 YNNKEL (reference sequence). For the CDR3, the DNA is TGTGCCAGCAGCCATAATTCGGGACTAGGGGATGAGCAGTTCTTC. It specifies CASSHNSGLGDEQFF.

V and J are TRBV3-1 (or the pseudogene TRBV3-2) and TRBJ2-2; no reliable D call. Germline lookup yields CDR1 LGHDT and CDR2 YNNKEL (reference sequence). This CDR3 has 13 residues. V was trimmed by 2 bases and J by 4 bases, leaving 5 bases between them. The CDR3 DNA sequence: TGTGCCAGCAGCCAACTAAGCACCGGGGAGCTGTTTTTT. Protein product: CASSQLSTGELFF.

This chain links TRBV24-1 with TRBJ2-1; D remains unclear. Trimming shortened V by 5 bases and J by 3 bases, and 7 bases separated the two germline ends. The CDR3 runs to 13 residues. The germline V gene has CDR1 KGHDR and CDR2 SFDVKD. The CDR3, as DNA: TGTGCCACCAGTGGGGCAAACTACAATGAGCAGTTCTTC. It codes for CATSGANYNEQFF.

The CDR3 here is CASSYSSGFGTEAFF. CDR3 sequence (DNA): TGTGCCAGCAGTTACTCGTCCGGGTTCGGCACTGAAGCTTTCTTT. The V and J genes are TRBV6-5 and TRBJ1-1; D not resolved. CDR1 and CDR2 from the germline V gene are MNHEY and SVGAGI. The CDR3 totals 15 residues. With 0 bases removed from V and 4 bases from J, the gap between germline ends came to 12 bases.

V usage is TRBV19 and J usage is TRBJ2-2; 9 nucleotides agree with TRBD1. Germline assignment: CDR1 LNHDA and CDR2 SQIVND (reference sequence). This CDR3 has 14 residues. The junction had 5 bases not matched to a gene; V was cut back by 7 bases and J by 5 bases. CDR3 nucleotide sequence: TGTGCCAGTACCCGGGACAGGGTAACCGGGGAGCTGTTTTTT. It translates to CASTRDRVTGELFF.

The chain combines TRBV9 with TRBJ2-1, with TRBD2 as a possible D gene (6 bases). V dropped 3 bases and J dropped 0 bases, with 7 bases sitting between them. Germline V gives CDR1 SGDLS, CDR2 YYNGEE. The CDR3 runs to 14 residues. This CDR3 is CASSGGNSYNEQFF. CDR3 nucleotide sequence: TGTGCCAGCAGCGGCGGGAACTCCTACAATGAGCAGTTCTTC.

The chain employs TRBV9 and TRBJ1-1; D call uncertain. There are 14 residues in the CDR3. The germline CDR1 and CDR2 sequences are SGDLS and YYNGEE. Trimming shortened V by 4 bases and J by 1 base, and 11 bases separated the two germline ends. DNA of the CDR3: TGTGCCAGCAGCCCCCGTGAGGCGAACACTGAAGCTTTCTTT. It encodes CASSPREANTEAFF.

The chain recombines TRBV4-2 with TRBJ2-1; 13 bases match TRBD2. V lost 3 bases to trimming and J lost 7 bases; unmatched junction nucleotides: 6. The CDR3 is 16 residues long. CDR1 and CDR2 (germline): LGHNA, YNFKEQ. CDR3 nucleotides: TGTGCCAGCAGCCAGATACTAGCGGGGGGGCAGAATGAGCAGTTCTTC. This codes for CASSQILAGGQNEQFF.

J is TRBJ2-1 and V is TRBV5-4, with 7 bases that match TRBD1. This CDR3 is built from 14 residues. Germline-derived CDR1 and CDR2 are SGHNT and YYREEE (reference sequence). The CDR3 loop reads CVVSGAQGKNEQFF. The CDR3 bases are TGTGTCGTGTCTGGGGCACAGGGGAAAAATGAGCAGTTCTTC. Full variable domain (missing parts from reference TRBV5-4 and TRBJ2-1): ETGVTQSPTHLIKTRGQQVTLRCSSQSGHNTVSWYQQALGQGPQFIFQYYREEENGRGNFPPRFSGLQFPNYSSELNVNALELDDSALYLCVVSGAQGKNEQFFGPGTRLTVL.

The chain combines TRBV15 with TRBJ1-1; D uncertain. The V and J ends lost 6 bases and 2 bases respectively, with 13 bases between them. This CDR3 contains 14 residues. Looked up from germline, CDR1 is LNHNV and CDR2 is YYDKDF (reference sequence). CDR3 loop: CATSRRRENTEAFF. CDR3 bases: TGTGCCACCAGTAGGAGGAGAGAAAACACTGAAGCTTTCTTT.

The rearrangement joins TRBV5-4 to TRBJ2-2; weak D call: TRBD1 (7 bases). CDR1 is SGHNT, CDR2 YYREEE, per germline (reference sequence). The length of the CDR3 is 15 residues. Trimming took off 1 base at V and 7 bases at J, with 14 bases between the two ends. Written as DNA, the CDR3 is TGTGCCAGCAGCTTGAGACAGGGCGGGAACGGGGAGCTGTTTTTT. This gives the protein CASSLRQGGNGELFF.

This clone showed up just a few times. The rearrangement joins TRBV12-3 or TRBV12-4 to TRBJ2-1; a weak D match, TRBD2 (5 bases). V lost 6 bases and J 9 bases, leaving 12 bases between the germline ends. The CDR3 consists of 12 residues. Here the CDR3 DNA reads TGTGCCAGCAGCCCAACTAGTTTTGAGCAGTTCTTC. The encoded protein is CASSPTSFEQFF.

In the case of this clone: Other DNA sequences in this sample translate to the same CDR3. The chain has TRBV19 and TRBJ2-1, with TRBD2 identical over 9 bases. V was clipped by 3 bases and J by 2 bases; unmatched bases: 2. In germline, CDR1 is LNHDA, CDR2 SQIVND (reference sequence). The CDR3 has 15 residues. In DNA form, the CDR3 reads TGTGCCAGTAGTATTAGCGGGGGCCCCTACAATGAGCAGTTCTTC. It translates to CASSISGGPYNEQFF.

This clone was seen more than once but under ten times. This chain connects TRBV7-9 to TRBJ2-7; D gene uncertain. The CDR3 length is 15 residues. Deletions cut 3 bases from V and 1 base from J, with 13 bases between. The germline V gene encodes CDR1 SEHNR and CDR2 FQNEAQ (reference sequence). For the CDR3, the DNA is TGTGCCAGCAGCTTTGACGACTGGCGTTCCTACGAGCAGTACTTC. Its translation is CASSFDDWRSYEQYF. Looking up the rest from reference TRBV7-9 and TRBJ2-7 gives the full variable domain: DTGVSQNPRHKITKRGQNVTFRCDPISEHNRLYWYRQTLGQGPEFLTYFQNEAQLEKSRLLSDRFSAERPKGSFSTLEIQRTEQGDSAMYLCASSFDDWRSYEQYFGPGTRLTVT.

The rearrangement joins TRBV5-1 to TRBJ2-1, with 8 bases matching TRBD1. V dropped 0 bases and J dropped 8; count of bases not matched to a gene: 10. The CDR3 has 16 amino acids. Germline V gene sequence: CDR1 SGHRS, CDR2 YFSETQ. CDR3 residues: CASSLAIEQGGHEQFF. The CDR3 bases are TGCGCCAGCAGCTTGGCCATAGAACAGGGGGGTCATGAGCAGTTCTTC. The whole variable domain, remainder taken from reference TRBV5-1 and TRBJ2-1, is KAGVTQTPRYLIKTRGQQVTLSCSPISGHRSVSWYQQTPGQGLQFLFEYFSETQRNKGNFPGRFSGRQFSNSRSEMNVSTLELGDSALYLCASSLAIEQGGHEQFFGPGTRLTVL.

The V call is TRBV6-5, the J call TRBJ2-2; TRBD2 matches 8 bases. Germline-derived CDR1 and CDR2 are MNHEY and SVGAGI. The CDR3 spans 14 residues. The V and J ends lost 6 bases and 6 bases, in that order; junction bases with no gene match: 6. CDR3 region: CASRQSGSPGELFF. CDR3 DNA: TGTGCCAGCAGACAAAGCGGGAGTCCCGGGGAGCTGTTTTTT.